This T cell receptor beta chain was sequenced for a study of blood T cell repertoires in COVID-19 (TCRdb year 2020). In terms of the full investigation: Samples covering the acute and convalescent phases of COVID-19 were provided by collaborators in the United States, Italy and Spain. The repertoires were made available in a free public database intended to serve as a resource for research on the immune response to SARS-CoV-2. Samples were obtained from the ongoing ImmuneRACE study (first 160 participants) and from about 1,300 subjects provided by 6 global collaborators. Sample metadata almost always included a de-identified subject ID, COVID-19 status, age in years and sex. The material from the prospective study consisted of cDNA or gDNA derived from T cells, B-cell-depleted T cells, or PBMCs. The dataset comprised deeply sampled blood TCRbeta repertoires from subjects exposed to, actively infected with, or recovered from COVID-19. Where HLA class I and class II types were available, the types were taken from metadata supplied by the sample provider, not from assay-based typing.

Collaborating institutions collected whole blood in K2EDTA tubes following their own protocols. Collaborator samples were shipped for TCRbeta analysis as frozen whole blood, isolated PBMCs, or DNA extracted from either sample type. On this clone itself: Its antigen is currently not known. It has no much larger one-base neighbor in the sample; base qualities were not kept.

For CDR1 and CDR2, the germline V gene lists SGHTA and FQGTGA. The junction shows trimming of 4 bases on V and 8 bases on J, plus 14 bases between the germline ends. The cysteine opens and the phenylalanine closes a CDR3 of 13 amino acids. Only CDR3 DNA is held: 39 bases, read in frame from base 1. TCRbeta CDR3 regions were amplified from genomic DNA using the immunoSEQ Assay, a bias-controlled multiplex PCR. Regarding the original processing steps: The number of nucleated cells in each sample was estimated from the amplification of reference gene primers within the assay. To quantify the absolute abundance of each unique TCRbeta CDR3 rearrangement, sequence reads were collapsed and filtered. For each sample, productive Simpson clonality was calculated as the square root of Simpson's diversity index over productive rearrangements. Drawn from immuneACCESS, this table holds only the in-frame rearrangements with V and J called that TCRdb kept. Clones are partly lost; checked studies trace under half to an unresolved V gene and leave the rest unexplained. That table gives V, J and clone size, and the DNA gave D and trimming. The sample table shows about 200,000 clones, and 92% are seen once. More than 0.95% of the sample is in the top ten clones.

Points the paper makes about the study in general: Clinical and demographic metadata were provided uncurated, with the amount varying by source and participant.

This sequence uses TRBV7-3 and TRBJ1-2; a tentative D match to TRBD1 spans 5 bases. What was sequenced was peripheral blood. The origin of this receptor is a man aged 30 to 39 with acute or convalescent COVID-19. The CDR3 sequence is CASSSSREGGYTF. The nucleotide sequence is given as TGTGCCAGCAGCTCTTCCAGGGAAGGCGGCTACACCTTC.